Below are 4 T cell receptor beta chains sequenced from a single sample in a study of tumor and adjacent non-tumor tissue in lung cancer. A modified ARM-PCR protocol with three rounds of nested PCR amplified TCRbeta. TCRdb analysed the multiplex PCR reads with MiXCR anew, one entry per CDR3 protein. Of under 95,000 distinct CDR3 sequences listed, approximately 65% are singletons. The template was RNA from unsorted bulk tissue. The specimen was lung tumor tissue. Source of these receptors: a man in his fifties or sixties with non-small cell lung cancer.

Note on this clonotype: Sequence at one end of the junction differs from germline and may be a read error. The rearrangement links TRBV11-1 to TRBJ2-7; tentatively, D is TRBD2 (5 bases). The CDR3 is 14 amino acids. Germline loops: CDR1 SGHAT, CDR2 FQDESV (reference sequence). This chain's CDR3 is CVSGFPGGAYERYF. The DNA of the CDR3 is TGTGTCAGCGGCTTTCCCGGTGGCGCCTACGAGCGGTACTTC.

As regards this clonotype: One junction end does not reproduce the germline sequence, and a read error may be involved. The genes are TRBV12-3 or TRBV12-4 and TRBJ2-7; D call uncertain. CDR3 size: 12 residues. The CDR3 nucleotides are TGTGTCAGCAGCCCCGTTTTCGGTGAGCAGTACTTC. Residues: CVSSPVFGEQYF.

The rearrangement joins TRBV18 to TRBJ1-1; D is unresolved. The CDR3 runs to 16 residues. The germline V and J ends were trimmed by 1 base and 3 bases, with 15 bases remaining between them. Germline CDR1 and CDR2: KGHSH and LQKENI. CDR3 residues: CASSPLQSRGYTEAFF. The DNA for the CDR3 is TGTGCCAGCTCACCACTGCAATCCAGAGGGTACACTGAAGCTTTCTTT.

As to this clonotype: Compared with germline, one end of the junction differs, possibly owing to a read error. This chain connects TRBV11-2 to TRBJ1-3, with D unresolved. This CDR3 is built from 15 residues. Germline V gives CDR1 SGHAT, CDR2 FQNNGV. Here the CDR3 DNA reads TGTGTCAGCAGCCACACCTGGACCCCTGGAAACACCATATATTTT. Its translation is CVSSHTWTPGNTIYF.